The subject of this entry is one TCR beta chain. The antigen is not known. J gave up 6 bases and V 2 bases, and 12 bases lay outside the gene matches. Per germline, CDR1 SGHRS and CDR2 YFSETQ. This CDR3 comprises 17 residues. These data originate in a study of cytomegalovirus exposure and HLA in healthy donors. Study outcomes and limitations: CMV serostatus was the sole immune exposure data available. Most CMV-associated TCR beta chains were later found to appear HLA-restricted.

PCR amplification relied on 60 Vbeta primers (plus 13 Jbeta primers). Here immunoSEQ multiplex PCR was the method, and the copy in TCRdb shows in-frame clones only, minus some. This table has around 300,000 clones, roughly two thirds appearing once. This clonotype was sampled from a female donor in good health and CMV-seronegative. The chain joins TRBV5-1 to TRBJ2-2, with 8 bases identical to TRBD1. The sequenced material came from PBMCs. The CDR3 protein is CASSFEQGVYGAGELFF. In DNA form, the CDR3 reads TGCGCCAGCAGCTTCGAACAGGGGGTTTATGGGGCCGGGGAGCTGTTTTTT.